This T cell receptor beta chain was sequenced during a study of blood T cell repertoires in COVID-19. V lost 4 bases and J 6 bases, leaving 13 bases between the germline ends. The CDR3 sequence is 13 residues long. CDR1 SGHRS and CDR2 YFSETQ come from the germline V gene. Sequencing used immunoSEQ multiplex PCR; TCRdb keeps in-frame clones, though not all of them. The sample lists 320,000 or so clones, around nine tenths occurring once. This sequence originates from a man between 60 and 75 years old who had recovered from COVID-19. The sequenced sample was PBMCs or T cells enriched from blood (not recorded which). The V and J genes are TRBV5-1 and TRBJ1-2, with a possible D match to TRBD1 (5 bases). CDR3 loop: CASSTGTLDGYTF. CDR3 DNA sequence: TGCGCCAGCAGCACCGGGACTCTAGATGGCTACACCTTC. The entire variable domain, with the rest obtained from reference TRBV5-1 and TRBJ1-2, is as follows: KAGVTQTPRYLIKTRGQQVTLSCSPISGHRSVSWYQQTPGQGLQFLFEYFSETQRNKGNFPGRFSGRQFSNSRSEMNVSTLELGDSALYLCASSTGTLDGYTFGSGTRLTVV.